Listed below are T cell receptor beta chains from one sample, sequenced in a study of beta chain features in type 1 diabetes. The data were produced by immunoSEQ multiplex PCR, yet TCRdb's version contains in-frame clones alone and is incomplete. This sample has hundreds of thousands of clones, with 15% to 18% found just once. Specimen: naive CD4+ T cells from blood. These TCRs come from a man aged 18 to 29 in good health. CDR3s include the opening cysteine and the closing phenylalanine or tryptophan. Size tells how often a clone was seen (once, few, many) or the class of an expanded clone, and some rows leave it out.

>.|TRBJ2-3|TRBV7-9
CASSPRPAAGGTDTQYF
>.|TRBJ2-7|TRBV19
CASSIERSYEQYF
>few|TRBJ2-7|TRBV7-9
CASSHSGGVATTYEQYF
>.|TRBJ1-3|TRBV4-1
CASSHLTGVTGNTIYF
>.|TRBJ1-6|TRBV20-1
CSGTGGSPLHF
>.|TRBJ2-1|TRBV6-1
CASRGPSEAEQFF
>.|TRBJ2-4|TRBV28
CASRFRDLSKNIQYF
>few|TRBJ2-5|TRBV2
CASSVGVVGETQYF
>.|TRBJ1-6|TRBV9
CASSVGQYNSPLHF
>.|TRBJ1-2|TRBV7-9
CASSLDGGRGYGYTF
>.|TRBJ1-2|TRBV18
CASSPQESYTF
>.|TRBJ1-5|TRBV7-3
CASRPGTGEQPQHF
>.|TRBJ2-2|TRBV5-4
CASSTPGQGYGELFF
>.|TRBJ1-1|TRBV5-1
CASSLVGVITEAFF
>few|TRBJ1-5|TRBV18
CASSRDNQPQHF
>few|TRBJ1-2|TRBV30
CAWTEINYGYTF
>few|TRBJ2-7|TRBV9
CASSLDRGSYEQYF
>few|TRBJ2-7|TRBV7-2
CATNSGVYEQYF
>.|TRBJ1-4|TRBV7-9
CASSPDRGPGEKLFF
>few|TRBJ2-2|TRBV5-4
CASSSRTGQNTGELFF
>few|TRBJ1-5|TRBV18
CASSPGDSSNQPQHF
>few|TRBJ1-2|TRBV6-6
CASSYNRENYGYTF
>.|TRBJ2-3|TRBV9
CASSGDRGPSTDTQYF
>few|TRBJ2-3|TRBV5-1
CASGGGLRTDTQYF
>few|TRBJ1-6|TRBV9
CASSPRVDNSPLHF
>.|TRBJ1-6|TRBV15
CATSVAGDSPLHF
>.|TRBJ2-5|TRBV5-1
CASSIQETQYF
>.|TRBJ2-3|TRBV18
CASSSSTAGADTQYF
>.|TRBJ2-7|TRBV28
CASSFTPGQGSHEQYF
>few|TRBJ1-1|TRBV9
CASSPEGRSWTEAFF
>.|TRBJ2-7|TRBV6-5
CASSYSRTVPYEQYF
>.|TRBJ2-3|TRBV7-2
CASRSGTDTQYF
>few|TRBJ1-1|TRBV29-1
CSVEDPQGGGTEAFF
>.|TRBJ2-2|TRBV6-5
CASSSPGTRTGELFF
>.|TRBJ2-1|TRBV7-2
CASSRNNEQFF
>few|TRBJ2-1|TRBV29-1
CSLKGGRAWSYNEQFF
>.|TRBJ2-2|TRBV30
CAWTENTGELFF
>few|TRBJ2-3|TRBV27
CASSKYGLRDTQYF
>.|TRBJ2-3|TRBV5-1
CASSLTTGPSTDTQYF
>.|TRBJ1-5|TRBV15
CTTSSASGGNNQPQHF
>once|TRBJ2-7|TRBV7-9
CASSLNQRESREQYF
>.|TRBJ2-1|TRBV28
CASSQGEVGTNEQFF
>.|TRBJ1-2|TRBV4-3
CASSQQTILTNNYGYTF
>.|TRBJ2-5|TRBV7-9
CASSKQGAQETQYF
>.|TRBJ2-2|TRBV5-6
CASSLWVGSLGTGELFF
>.|TRBJ2-7|TRBV11-1
CASSIDSISYEQYF
>.|TRBJ2-1|TRBV7-3
CASSRRQGGGNEQFF
>few|TRBJ1-3|TRBV7-9
CASTLSLSAGFGNTIYF
>.|TRBJ1-1|TRBV6-5
CASSYPGQSAFF
>.|TRBJ2-1|TRBV7-9
CASSLPNGYNEQFF
>.|.|TRBV28
CASSLSGYEQYF
>.|TRBJ2-7|TRBV18
CASSPPGLAGFYEQYF
>.|TRBJ2-7|TRBV15
CATSRSLAGGNEQYF
>few|TRBJ2-3|TRBV4-3
CASSQVWTESTDTQYF
>.|TRBJ1-1|TRBV7-6
CASSFRGTLRGDTEAFF
>.|TRBJ2-3|TRBV10-2
CASRNPVERDTDTQYF
>few|TRBJ1-1|TRBV6-5
CATSRQGSVNTEAFF
>.|TRBJ2-5|TRBV6-1
CASSDWGETQYF